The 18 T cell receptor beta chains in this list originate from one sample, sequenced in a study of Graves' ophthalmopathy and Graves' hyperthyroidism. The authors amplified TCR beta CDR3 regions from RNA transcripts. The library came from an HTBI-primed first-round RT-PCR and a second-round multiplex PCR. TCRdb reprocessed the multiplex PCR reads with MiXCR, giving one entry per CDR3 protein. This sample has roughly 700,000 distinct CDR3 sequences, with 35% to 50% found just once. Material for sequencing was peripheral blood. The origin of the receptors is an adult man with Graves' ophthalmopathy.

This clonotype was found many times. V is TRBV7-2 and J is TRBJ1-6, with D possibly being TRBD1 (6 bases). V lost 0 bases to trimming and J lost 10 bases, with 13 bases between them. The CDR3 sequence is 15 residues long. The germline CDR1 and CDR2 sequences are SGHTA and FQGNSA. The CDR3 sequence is CASSLAGQGISPLHF. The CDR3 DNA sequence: TGTGCCAGCAGCTTAGCGGGACAAGGCATCTCACCCCTCCACTTT.

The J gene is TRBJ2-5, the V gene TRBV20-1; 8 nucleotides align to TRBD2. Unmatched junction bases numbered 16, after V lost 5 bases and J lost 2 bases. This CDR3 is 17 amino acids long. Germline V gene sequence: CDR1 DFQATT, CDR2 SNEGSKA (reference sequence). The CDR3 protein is CSAGSERGSVLQETQYF. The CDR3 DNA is TGCAGTGCTGGGTCGGAGCGGGGGAGCGTCTTACAAGAGACCCAGTACTTC.

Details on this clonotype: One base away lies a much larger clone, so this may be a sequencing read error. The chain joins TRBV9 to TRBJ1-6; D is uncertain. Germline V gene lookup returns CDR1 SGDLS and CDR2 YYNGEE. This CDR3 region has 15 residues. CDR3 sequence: CAGSVDGSYNSPLHF. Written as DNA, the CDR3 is TGTGCCGGCAGCGTAGACGGCTCCTATAATTCACCCCTCCACTTT. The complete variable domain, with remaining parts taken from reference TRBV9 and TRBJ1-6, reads DSGVTQTPKHLITATGQRVTLRCSPRSGDLSVYWYQQSLDQGLQFLIQYYNGEERAKGNILERFSAQQFPDLHSELNLSSLELGDSALYFCAGSVDGSYNSPLHFGNGTRLTVT.

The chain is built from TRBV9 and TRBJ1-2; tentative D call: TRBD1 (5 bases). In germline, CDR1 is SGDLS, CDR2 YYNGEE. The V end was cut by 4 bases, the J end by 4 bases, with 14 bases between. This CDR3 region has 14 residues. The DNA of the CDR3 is TGTGCCAGCAGCCTTGGAGGGGACGGCTATGGCTACACCTTC. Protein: CASSLGGDGYGYTF.

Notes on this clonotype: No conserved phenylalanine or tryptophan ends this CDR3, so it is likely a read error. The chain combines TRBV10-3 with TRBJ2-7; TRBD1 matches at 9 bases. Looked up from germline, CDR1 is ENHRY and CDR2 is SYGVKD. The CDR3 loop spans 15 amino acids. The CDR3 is CASSEGLTGGNEQYI. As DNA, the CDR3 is TGTGCCAGCAGTGAAGGATTAACAGGGGGCAACGAGCAGTACATC.

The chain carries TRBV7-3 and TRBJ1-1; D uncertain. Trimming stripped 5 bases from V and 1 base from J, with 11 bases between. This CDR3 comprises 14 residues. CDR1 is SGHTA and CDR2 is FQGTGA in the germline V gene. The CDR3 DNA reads TGTGCCAGCAGCCCAGGTTTTGGGAACACTGAAGCTTTCTTT. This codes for CASSPGFGNTEAFF. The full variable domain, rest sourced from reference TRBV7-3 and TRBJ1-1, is GAGVSQTPSNKVTEKGKYVELRCDPISGHTALYWYRQSLGQGPEFLIYFQGTGAADDSGLPNDRFFAVRPEGSVSTLKIQRTERGDSAVYLCASSPGFGNTEAFFGQGTRLTVV.

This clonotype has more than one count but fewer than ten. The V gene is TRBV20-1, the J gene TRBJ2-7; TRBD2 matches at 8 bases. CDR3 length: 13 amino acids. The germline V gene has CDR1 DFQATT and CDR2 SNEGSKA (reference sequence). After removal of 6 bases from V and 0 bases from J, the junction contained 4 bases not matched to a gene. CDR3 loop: CSAQGTSSYEQYF. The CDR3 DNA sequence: TGCAGTGCCCAAGGGACTAGCTCCTACGAGCAGTACTTC.

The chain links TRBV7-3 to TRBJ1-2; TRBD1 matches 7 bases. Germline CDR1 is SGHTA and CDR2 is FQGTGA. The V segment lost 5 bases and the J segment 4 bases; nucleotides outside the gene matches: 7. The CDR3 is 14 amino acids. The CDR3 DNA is TGTGCCAGCAGCCCAAACAGGGGAGCCTATGGCTACACCTTC. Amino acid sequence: CASSPNRGAYGYTF.

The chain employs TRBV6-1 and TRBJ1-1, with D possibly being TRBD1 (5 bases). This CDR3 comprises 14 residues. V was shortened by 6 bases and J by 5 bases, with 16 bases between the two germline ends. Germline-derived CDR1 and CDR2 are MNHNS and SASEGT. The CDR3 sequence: CASRVSGLNTEAFF. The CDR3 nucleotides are TGTGCCAGCAGAGTTTCAGGGTTAAATACTGAAGCTTTCTTT.

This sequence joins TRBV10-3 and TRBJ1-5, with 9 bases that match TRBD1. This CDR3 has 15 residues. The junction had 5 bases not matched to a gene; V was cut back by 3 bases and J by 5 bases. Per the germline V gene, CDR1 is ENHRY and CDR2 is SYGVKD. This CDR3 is CAISDPGQGHQPQHF. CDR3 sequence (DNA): TGTGCCATCAGTGACCCGGGACAGGGCCATCAGCCCCAGCATTTT.

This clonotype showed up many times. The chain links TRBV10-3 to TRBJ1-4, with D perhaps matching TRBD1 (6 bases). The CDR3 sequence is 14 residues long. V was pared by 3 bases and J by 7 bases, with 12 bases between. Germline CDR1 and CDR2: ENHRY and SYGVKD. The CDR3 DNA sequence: TGTGCCATCAGTGAAACAGGGTCGCGTGAAAAACTGTTTTTT. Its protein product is CAISETGSREKLFF.

The CDR3, as DNA: TGCAGCGTTGCCGGGACATGGGGCTACACCTTC. This encodes CSVAGTWGYTF. V gene TRBV29-1 combines with J gene TRBJ1-2; possible D gene TRBD1, 6 bases. V shed 4 bases and J shed 8 bases, with 11 bases lying between them. This CDR3 has 11 amino acids. In germline, CDR1 is SQVTM, CDR2 ANQGSEA. The full variable domain, rest sourced from reference TRBV29-1 and TRBJ1-2, is SAVISQKPSRDICQRGTSLTIQCQVDSQVTMMFWYRQQPGQSLTLIATANQGSEATYESGFVIDKFPISRPNLTFSTLTVSNMSPEDSSIYLCSVAGTWGYTFGSGTRLTVV.

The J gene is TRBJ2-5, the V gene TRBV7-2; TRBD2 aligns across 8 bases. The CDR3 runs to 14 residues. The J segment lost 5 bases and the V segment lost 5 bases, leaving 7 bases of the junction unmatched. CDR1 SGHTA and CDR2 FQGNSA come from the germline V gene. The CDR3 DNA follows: TGTGCCAGCAGCCTCAGCGGGAGTGTGGAGACCCAGTACTTC. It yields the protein CASSLSGSVETQYF.

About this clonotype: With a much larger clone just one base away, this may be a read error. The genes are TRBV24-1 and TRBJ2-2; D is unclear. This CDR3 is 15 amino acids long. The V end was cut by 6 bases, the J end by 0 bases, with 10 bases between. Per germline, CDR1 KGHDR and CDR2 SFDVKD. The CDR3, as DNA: TGTGCCACCAGTAGTCAGCCACCGAACACCGGGGAGCTGTTTTTT. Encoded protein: CATSSQPPNTGELFF.

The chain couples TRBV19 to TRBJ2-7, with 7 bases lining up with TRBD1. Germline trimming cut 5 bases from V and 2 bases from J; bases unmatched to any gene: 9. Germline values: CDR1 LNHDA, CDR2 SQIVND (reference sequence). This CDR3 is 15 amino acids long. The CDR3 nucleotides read TGTGCCAGTAGTCTGGGACGGGACAGTACCTACGAGCAGTACTTC. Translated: CASSLGRDSTYEQYF.

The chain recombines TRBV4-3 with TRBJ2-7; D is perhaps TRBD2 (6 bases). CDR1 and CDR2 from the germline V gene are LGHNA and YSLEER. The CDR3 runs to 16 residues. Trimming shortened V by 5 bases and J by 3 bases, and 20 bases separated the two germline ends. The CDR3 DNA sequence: TGCGCCAGCAGCACGCGATCGGGGGTCGGCGTCTACGAGCAGTACTTC. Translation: CASSTRSGVGVYEQYF.

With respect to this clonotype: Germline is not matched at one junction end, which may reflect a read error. The CDR3 sequence is CASSPGFGAYVLTF. The CDR3 DNA is TGTGCCAGTAGCCCGGGCTTTGGGGCCTACGTCCTGACTTTC. V gene TRBV19 combines with J gene TRBJ2-6; perhaps TRBD1 as D (5 bases). This CDR3 region has 14 residues. Germline V gene lookup returns CDR1 LNHDA and CDR2 SQIVND (reference sequence).

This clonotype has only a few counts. The CDR3 sequence is CASGSGTTYEQYF. The CDR3 bases are TGTGCCAGCGGATCCGGGACTACCTACGAGCAGTACTTC. V gene TRBV9 combines with J gene TRBJ2-7; 7 nucleotides align to TRBD2. Trimming cost V 7 bases and J 2 bases; bases outside gene matches: 6. CDR1 SGDLS and CDR2 YYNGEE come from the germline V gene. The CDR3 runs 13 residues.